This T cell receptor beta chain was captured by sequencing in a study of shared clonotypes between healthy human individuals. Findings and limits, study-wide: Enrolling few donors narrowed the genetic and exposure-history diversity that was represented. Memory subsets had estimated richness that was generally smaller than that of naive subsets.

The split of CD4+ cells yielded CD45RA+ naive and CD45RA-negative memory subsets. Points on this clone: Its antigen is still unknown.

Evenly divided among several immunoSEQ plates was the genomic DNA of each subset. Sequencing used immunoSEQ multiplex PCR; TCRdb keeps in-frame clones, though not all of them. The sample comprises millions of clones, more than 80% of which are singletons, and under 0.45% rests with the top ten. The CDR3 runs 17 residues. Germline CDR1 is LGHNA and CDR2 is YNFKEQ. Germline trimming cut 1 base from V and 3 bases from J; bases unmatched to any gene: 11. What was sequenced was naive CD4+ T cells from PBMCs. Subset described: CD45RA+ positively selected. This TCR derives from a man between 18 and 29 years old in good health. Some clones in this sample may be carry-over from other donors' samples. This chain links TRBV4-2 with TRBJ1-1; 7 bases line up with TRBD1. CDR3 in DNA: TGTGCCAGCAGCCAAGCCCAGGCAGGGGGATCTGACACTGAAGCTTTCTTT. This sequence encodes CASSQAQAGGSDTEAFF.